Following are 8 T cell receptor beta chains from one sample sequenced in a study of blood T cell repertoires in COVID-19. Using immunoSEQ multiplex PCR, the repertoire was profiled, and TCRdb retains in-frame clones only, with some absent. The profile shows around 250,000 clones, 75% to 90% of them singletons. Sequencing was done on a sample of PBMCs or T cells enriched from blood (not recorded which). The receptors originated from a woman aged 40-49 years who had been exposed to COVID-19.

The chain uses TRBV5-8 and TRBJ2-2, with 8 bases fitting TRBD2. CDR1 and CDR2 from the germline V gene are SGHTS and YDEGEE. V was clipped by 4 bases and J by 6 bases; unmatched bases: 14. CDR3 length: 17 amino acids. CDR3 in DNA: TGTGCCAGCAGCCTGGTGAACTTAGCGGGGACTGCCGGGGAGCTGTTTTTT. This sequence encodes CASSLVNLAGTAGELFF.

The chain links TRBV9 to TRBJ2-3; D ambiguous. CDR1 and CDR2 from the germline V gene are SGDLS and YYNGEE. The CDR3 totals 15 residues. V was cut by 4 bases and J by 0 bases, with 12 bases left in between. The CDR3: CASSLTTFSTDTQYF. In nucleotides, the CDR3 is TGTGCCAGCAGCCTTACCACATTCAGCACAGATACGCAGTATTTT.

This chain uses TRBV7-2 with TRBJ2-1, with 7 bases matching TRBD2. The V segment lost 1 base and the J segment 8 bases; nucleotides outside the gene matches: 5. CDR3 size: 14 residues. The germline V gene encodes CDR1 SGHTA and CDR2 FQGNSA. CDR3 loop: CASSLGAGEYEQFF. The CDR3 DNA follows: TGTGCCAGCAGCTTAGGGGCGGGAGAGTATGAGCAGTTCTTC.

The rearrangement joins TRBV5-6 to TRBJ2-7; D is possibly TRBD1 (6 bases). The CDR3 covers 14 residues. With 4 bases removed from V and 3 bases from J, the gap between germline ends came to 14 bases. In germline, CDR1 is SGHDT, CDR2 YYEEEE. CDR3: CASSRPQGSYEQYF. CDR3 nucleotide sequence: TGTGCCAGCAGCCGGCCCCAGGGGAGCTACGAGCAGTACTTC.

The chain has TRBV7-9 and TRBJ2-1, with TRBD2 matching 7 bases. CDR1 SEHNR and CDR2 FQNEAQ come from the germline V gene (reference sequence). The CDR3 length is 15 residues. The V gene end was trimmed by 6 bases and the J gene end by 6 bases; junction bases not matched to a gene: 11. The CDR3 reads CASRSSGEGPNEQFF. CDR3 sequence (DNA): TGTGCCAGCAGGTCGAGCGGGGAGGGCCCCAATGAGCAGTTCTTC.

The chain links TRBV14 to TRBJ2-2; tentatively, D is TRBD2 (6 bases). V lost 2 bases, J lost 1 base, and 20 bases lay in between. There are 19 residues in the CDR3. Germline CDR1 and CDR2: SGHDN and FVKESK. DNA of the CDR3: TGTGCCAGCAGCCAATCGGGGTCGCGATGGCGGGGGAACACCGGGGAGCTGTTTTTT. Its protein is CASSQSGSRWRGNTGELFF.

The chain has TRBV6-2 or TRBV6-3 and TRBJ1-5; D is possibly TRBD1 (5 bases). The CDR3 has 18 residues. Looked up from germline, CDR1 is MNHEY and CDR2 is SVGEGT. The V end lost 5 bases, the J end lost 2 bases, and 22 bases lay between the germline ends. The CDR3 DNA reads TGTGCCAGCAGTCCACAATCCCCGGACATCCTGGGCAATCAGCCCCAGCATTTT. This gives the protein CASSPQSPDILGNQPQHF.

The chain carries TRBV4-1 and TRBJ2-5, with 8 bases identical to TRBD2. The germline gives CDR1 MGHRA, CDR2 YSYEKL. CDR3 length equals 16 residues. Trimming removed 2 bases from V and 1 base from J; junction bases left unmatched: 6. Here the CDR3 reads CASSQYLAGGQETQYF. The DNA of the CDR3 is TGCGCCAGCAGCCAATACCTAGCGGGTGGCCAAGAGACCCAGTACTTC.